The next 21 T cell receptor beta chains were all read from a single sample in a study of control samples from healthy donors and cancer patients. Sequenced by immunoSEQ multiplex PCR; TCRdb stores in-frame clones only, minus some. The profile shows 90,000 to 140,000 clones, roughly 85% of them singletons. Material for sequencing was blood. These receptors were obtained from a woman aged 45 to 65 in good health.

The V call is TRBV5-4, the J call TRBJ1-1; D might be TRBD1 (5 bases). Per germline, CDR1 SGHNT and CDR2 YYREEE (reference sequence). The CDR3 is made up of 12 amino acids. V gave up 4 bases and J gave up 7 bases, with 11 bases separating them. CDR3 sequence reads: CASSRDHDEAFF. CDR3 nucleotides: TGTGCCAGCAGCCGGGACCACGATGAAGCTTTCTTT.

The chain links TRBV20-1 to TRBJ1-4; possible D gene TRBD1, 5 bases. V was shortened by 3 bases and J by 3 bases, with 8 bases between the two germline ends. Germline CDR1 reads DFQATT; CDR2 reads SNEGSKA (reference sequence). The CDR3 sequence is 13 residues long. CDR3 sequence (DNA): TGCAGTGCTAGTGGCAGGGCTAATGAAAAACTGTTTTTT. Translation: CSASGRANEKLFF.

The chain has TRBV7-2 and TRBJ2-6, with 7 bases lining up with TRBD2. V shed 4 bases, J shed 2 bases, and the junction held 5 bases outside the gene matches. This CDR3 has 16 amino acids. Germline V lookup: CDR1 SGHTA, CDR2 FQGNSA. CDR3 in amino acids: CASSSGGSTGANVLTF. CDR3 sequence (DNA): TGTGCCAGCAGCTCGGGGGGTTCCACTGGGGCCAACGTCCTGACTTTC.

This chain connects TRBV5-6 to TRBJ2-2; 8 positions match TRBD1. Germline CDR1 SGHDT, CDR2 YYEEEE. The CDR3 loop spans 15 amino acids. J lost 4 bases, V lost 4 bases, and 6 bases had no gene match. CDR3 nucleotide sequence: TGTGCCAGCAGCAAGGGACAGGTTCGCACCGGGGAGCTGTTTTTT. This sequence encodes CASSKGQVRTGELFF.

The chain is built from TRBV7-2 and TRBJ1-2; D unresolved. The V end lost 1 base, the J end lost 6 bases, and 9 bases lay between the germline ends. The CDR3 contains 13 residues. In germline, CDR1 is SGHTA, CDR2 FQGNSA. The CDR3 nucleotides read TGTGCCAGCAGCTTAGGGCCGGGTGATGGCTACACCTTC. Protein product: CASSLGPGDGYTF.

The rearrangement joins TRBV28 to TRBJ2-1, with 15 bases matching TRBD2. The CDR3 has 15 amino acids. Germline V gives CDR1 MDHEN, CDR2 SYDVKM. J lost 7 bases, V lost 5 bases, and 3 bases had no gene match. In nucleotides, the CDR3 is TGTGCCAGCAGTCCTGGGACTAGCGGGGGGAATGAGCAGTTCTTC. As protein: CASSPGTSGGNEQFF.

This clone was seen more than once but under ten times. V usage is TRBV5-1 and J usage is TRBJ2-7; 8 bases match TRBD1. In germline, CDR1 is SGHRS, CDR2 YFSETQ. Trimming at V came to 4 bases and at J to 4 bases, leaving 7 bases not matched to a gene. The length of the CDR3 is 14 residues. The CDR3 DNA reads TGCGCCAGCAGCGAGGACAGGGTAGTGTACGAGCAGTACTTC. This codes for CASSEDRVVYEQYF.

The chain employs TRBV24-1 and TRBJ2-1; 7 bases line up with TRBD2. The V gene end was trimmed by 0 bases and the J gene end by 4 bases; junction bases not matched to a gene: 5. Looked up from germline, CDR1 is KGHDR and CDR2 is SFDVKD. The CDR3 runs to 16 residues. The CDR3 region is CATSDLGAGEYNEQFF. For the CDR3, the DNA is TGTGCCACCAGTGATTTGGGGGCGGGGGAGTACAATGAGCAGTTCTTC.

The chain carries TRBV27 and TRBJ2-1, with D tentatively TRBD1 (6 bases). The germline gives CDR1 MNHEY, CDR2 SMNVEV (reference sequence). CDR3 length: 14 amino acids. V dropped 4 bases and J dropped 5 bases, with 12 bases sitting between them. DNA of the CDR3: TGTGCCAGCAGTTGGAACAGGGACAACAATGAGCAGTTCTTC. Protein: CASSWNRDNNEQFF.

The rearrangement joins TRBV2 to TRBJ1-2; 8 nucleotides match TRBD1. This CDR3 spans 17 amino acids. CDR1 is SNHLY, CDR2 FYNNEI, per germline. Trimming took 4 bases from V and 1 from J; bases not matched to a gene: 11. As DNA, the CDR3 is TGTGCCAGCAGTGGAGACAGGGGTGGCGGAGATAACTATGGCTACACCTTC. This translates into CASSGDRGGGDNYGYTF.

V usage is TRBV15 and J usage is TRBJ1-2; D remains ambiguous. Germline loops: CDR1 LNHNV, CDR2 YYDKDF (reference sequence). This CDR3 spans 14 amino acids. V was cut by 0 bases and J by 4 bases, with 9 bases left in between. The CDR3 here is CATSRDKGTYGYTF. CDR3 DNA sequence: TGTGCCACCAGCAGAGATAAGGGCACCTATGGCTACACCTTC.

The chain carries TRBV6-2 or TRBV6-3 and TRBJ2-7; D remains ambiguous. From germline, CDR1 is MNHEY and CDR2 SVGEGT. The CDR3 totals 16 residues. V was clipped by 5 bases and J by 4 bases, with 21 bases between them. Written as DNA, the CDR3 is TGTGCCAGCAGTCCCGGGTTACGCCAGTCGGAATACGAGCAGTACTTC. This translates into CASSPGLRQSEYEQYF.

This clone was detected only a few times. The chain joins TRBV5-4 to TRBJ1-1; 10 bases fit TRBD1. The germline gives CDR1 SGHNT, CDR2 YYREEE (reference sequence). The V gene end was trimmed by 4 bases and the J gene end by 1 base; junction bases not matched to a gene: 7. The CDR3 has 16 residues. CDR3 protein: CASSPGTGVWNTEAFF. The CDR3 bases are TGTGCCAGCAGCCCAGGGACAGGGGTCTGGAACACTGAAGCTTTCTTT.

CDR3 in amino acids: CAWSPLSGRRNTEAFF. DNA for the CDR3: TGTGCCTGGAGTCCACTTTCGGGCAGGAGGAACACTGAAGCTTTCTTT. The chain couples TRBV30 to TRBJ1-1; D is ambiguous. Germline CDR1 is GTSNPN and CDR2 is SVGIG (reference sequence). V shed 2 bases and J shed 1 base, with 17 bases lying between them. The CDR3 contains 16 residues.

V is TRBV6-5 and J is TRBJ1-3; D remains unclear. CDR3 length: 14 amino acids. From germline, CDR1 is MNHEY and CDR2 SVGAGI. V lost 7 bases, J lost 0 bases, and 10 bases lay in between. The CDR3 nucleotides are TGTGCCAGCAAAAATGGGTTCTCTGGAAACACCATATATTTT. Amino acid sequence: CASKNGFSGNTIYF.

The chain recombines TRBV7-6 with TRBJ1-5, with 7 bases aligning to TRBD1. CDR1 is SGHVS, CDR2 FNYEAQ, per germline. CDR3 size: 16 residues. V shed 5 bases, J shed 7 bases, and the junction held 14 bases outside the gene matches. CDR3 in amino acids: CASSLGTAFKGQPQHF. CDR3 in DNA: TGTGCCAGCAGCCTCGGGACAGCTTTCAAGGGGCAGCCCCAGCATTTT.

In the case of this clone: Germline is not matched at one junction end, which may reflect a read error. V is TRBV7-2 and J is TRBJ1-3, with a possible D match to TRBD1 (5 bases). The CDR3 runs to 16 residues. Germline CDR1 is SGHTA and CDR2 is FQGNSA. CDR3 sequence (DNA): TGTGCCAGCAGCATAGCCGGAGGGACCTCTGGAAACACCATATATTTT. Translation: CASSIAGGTSGNTIYF.

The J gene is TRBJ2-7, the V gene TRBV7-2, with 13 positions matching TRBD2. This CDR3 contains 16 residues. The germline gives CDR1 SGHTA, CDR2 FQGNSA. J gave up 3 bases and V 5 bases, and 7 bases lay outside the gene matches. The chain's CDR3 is CASSVLTSGRIYEQYF. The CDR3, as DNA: TGTGCCAGCAGCGTCCTGACTAGCGGGAGGATCTACGAGCAGTACTTC.

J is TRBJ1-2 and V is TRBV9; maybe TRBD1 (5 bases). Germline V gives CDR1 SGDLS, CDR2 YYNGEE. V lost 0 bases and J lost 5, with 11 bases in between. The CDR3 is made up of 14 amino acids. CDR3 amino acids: CASSVGDGLYGYTF. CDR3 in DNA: TGTGCCAGCAGCGTAGGGGACGGACTATATGGCTACACCTTC.

The CDR3 is CASSPAGGRNTEAFF. DNA of the CDR3: TGTGCCAGCAGCCCGGCTGGGGGGAGGAACACTGAAGCTTTCTTT. The chain couples TRBV4-2 to TRBJ1-1; perhaps TRBD1 as D (5 bases). Germline V gene data show CDR1 as LGHNA and CDR2 as YNFKEQ. The V end was cut by 4 bases, the J end by 1 base, with 13 bases between. The CDR3 has 15 amino acids.

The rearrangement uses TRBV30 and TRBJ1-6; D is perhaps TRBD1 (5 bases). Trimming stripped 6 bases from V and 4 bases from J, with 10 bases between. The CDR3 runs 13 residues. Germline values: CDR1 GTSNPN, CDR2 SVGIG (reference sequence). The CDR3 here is CACHRGYNSPLHF. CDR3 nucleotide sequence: TGTGCCTGCCACCGGGGGTATAATTCACCCCTCCACTTT.